These 29 T cell receptor beta chains were sequenced from one sample in a study of breast tumors, draining lymph nodes, adjacent tissues. TCRdb recomputed calls from the multiplex PCR reads with MiXCR, one row per CDR3 protein. This table has around 250,000 distinct CDR3 sequences, approximately 36% appearing once. The lymph nodes were axillary draining lymph nodes from breast cancer patients. The sample comprised axillary lymph node tissue. The receptors were gathered from a female donor with breast cancer. Some clones in this sample may be carry-over from other donors' samples.

In this sample, this clonotype turned up many times. The V and J genes are TRBV12-3 or TRBV12-4 and TRBJ2-7; 7 bases match TRBD2. After removal of 6 bases from V and 0 bases from J, the junction contained 5 bases not matched to a gene. This CDR3 is 14 amino acids long. The CDR3 spells CASRVLADSYEQYF. Written as DNA, the CDR3 is TGTGCCAGCAGGGTTCTAGCGGACTCCTACGAGCAGTACTTC.

In this sample, this clonotype turned up many times. This rearrangement joins TRBV7-8 to TRBJ2-2; 13 bases map to TRBD2. The CDR3 is 17 residues long. Germline V CDR1 and CDR2: SGHVS, FQNEAQ. J was trimmed by 5 bases and V by 5 bases; bases with no gene match: 8. For the CDR3, the DNA is TGTGCCAGCAGCCCCCGGACTAGCGGGGGTCCTACCGGGGAGCTGTTTTTT. Translated: CASSPRTSGGPTGELFF.

V gene TRBV6-5 combines with J gene TRBJ2-3; 14 bases map to TRBD2. Germline CDR1 and CDR2: MNHEY and SVGAGI. J gave up 5 bases and V 2 bases, and 15 bases lay outside the gene matches. This CDR3 comprises 20 residues. The DNA for the CDR3 is TGTGCCAGCAGTTACGGGGAGAGGGCTAGCGGACTAGCGGGAGGAGATACGCAGTATTTT. Translated: CASSYGERASGLAGGDTQYF.

There are many counts of this clonotype. The chain carries TRBV2 and TRBJ1-3; D possibly corresponds to TRBD1 (5 bases). The V end lost 10 bases, the J end lost 0 bases, and 13 bases lay between the germline ends. This CDR3 is 14 amino acids long. Germline lookup yields CDR1 SNHLY and CDR2 FYNNEI. Here the CDR3 reads CATRDGDSGNTIYF. DNA for the CDR3: TGTGCCACCCGGGACGGCGACTCTGGAAACACCATATATTTT.

In its sample, this clonotype was seen many times. This sequence joins TRBV30 and TRBJ2-7; 7 positions agree with TRBD2. The CDR3 consists of 14 residues. Germline CDR1 reads GTSNPN; CDR2 reads SVGIG (reference sequence). V lost 0 bases to trimming and J lost 2 bases; unmatched junction nucleotides: 4. For the CDR3, the DNA is TGTGCCTGGAGTGTTCGGGGGAGGGCCTACGAGCAGTACTTC. Translated: CAWSVRGRAYEQYF.

This sequence joins TRBV7-3 and TRBJ2-2; possibly TRBD2 for D (6 bases). Trimming left V 5 bases short and J 4 bases short, with 11 bases between. Germline loops: CDR1 SGHTA, CDR2 FQGTGA. There are 14 residues in the CDR3. The CDR3 sequence: CASSPPGGTGELFF. CDR3 DNA sequence: TGTGCCAGCAGCCCTCCCGGGGGCACCGGGGAGCTGTTTTTT.

The sample holds a few counts of this clonotype. The chain joins TRBV27 to TRBJ2-5; D is possibly TRBD1 (6 bases). V was clipped by 2 bases and J by 1 base, with 11 bases between them. Germline-derived CDR1 and CDR2 are MNHEY and SMNVEV (reference sequence). The CDR3 contains 15 residues. CDR3 DNA sequence: TGTGCCAGCAGTTTAAGGGACAAAATCCAAGAGACCCAGTACTTC. This sequence encodes CASSLRDKIQETQYF.

This clonotype was seen ten or more times. The chain combines TRBV15 with TRBJ1-1, with 10 bases fitting TRBD1. Germline lookup yields CDR1 LNHNV and CDR2 YYDKDF (reference sequence). The CDR3 covers 14 residues. Trimming at V came to 7 bases and at J to 4 bases, leaving 6 bases not matched to a gene. DNA of the CDR3: TGTGCCACCACTTCAGACAGGGGGCTCACTGAAGCTTTCTTT. Translated, it gives CATTSDRGLTEAFF.

This clonotype was recorded many times. V is TRBV2 and J is TRBJ1-6, with 7 bases lining up with TRBD1. Germline V CDR1 and CDR2: SNHLY, FYNNEI. The trim removed 0 bases at V and 10 bases at J, leaving 6 bases unmatched. The CDR3 consists of 15 residues. In DNA, the CDR3 is TGTGCCAGCAGTGAAGCGAGGGGGCTGACCTCACCCCTCCACTTT. Protein sequence: CASSEARGLTSPLHF.

This clonotype has a handful of counts. V and J are TRBV6-2 or TRBV6-3 and TRBJ2-7; no clear D. Germline CDR1 is MNHEY and CDR2 is SVGEGT. The CDR3 sequence is 14 residues long. V lost 3 bases and J lost 3, with 12 bases in between. Here the CDR3 reads CASSYETASYEQYF. CDR3 bases: TGTGCCAGCAGTTATGAGACCGCGAGCTACGAGCAGTACTTC.

Concerning this clonotype itself: Possible read error: a much larger clone is one base away. The genes are TRBV24-1 and TRBJ2-1; tentative D call: TRBD2 (6 bases). The length of the CDR3 is 15 residues. V was pared by 5 bases and J by 1 base, with 11 bases between. Germline V gene sequence: CDR1 KGHDR, CDR2 SFDVKD. For the CDR3, the DNA is TGTGCCACCAGTGCGCGGAGGGGTTCCTACAATGAGCAGTTCTTC. Its translation: CATSARRGSYNEQFF.

This clonotype occurred a few times. The V gene is TRBV6-5, the J gene TRBJ2-1, with 8 bases fitting TRBD1. Losses at the gene ends were 5 bases for V and 8 bases for J; bases not matched to a gene: 11. The CDR3 consists of 15 residues. Germline values: CDR1 MNHEY, CDR2 SVGAGI. The CDR3, as DNA: TGTGCCAGCAGTCCCCGGACAGGGAAGAGCGATGAGCAGTTCTTC. Translation gives CASSPRTGKSDEQFF.

This sequence joins TRBV2 and TRBJ2-2; 11 nucleotides agree with TRBD2. The V gene's germline CDR1 is SNHLY and CDR2 FYNNEI. This CDR3 region has 16 residues. The junction had 5 bases not matched to a gene; V was cut back by 7 bases and J by 1 base. This CDR3 is CASTGLAGGNTGELFF. CDR3 nucleotides: TGTGCCAGCACTGGCCTAGCGGGGGGGAACACCGGGGAGCTGTTTTTT.

This clonotype was recorded once. A clone one base away is much larger, so this may be a read error. This chain's CDR3 is CASSLDRGTYSEQFF. Here the CDR3 DNA reads TGTGCCAGCAGCTTAGATCGGGGGACCTACAGTGAGCAGTTCTTC. J is TRBJ2-1 and V is TRBV11-2, with D maybe TRBD2 (6 bases). This CDR3 has 15 amino acids. CDR1 and CDR2 from the germline V gene are SGHAT and FQNNGV.

This clonotype has at least ten counts. The chain employs TRBV12-3 or TRBV12-4 and TRBJ2-5, with D possibly matching TRBD2 (5 bases). CDR3 size: 16 residues. V gave up 2 bases and J gave up 1 base, with 14 bases separating them. The CDR3 loop is CASSLRESRLQETQYF. CDR3 coding DNA: TGTGCCAGCAGTTTAAGGGAGTCTAGGCTCCAAGAGACCCAGTACTTC.

This clonotype was counted at least ten times. The genes are TRBV7-9 and TRBJ2-3, with 7 positions matching TRBD2. Trimming cost V 1 base and J 5 bases; bases outside gene matches: 12. There are 17 residues in the CDR3. Germline V gene data show CDR1 as SEHNR and CDR2 as FQNEAQ (reference sequence). CDR3 amino acids: CASSLGSGAGAEDTQYF. The CDR3 DNA is TGTGCCAGCAGCTTAGGGAGTGGCGCGGGAGCGGAAGATACGCAGTATTTT.

This clonotype showed up many times. Germline and junction disagree at one end, which may indicate a read error. The gene calls are TRBV6-2 or TRBV6-3 and TRBJ1-2, with a tentative D call TRBD1 (6 bases). The CDR3 is made up of 13 amino acids. Germline-derived CDR1 and CDR2 are MNHEY and SVGEGT. CDR3 in amino acids: CASSHSGQYGYTF. CDR3 DNA: TGTGCCAGCAGTCACTCCGGACAGTATGGCTACACCTTC.

In this sample, this clonotype turned up many times. The chain has TRBV5-6 and TRBJ2-3, with 9 bases that match TRBD1. CDR1 SGHDT and CDR2 YYEEEE come from the germline V gene. CDR3 size: 17 residues. Trimming at V came to 0 bases and at J to 8 bases, leaving 13 bases not matched to a gene. The CDR3 nucleotides read TGTGCCAGCAGCTTGGGACGTCGGGACAGGGACCGCGGTACGCAGTATTTT. Residues: CASSLGRRDRDRGTQYF.

In this sample, this clonotype turned up many times. The V call is TRBV3-1, the J call TRBJ1-2; TRBD1 matches 7 bases. Trimming at V came to 4 bases and at J to 0 bases, leaving 8 bases not matched to a gene. From germline, CDR1 is LGHDT and CDR2 YNNKEL (reference sequence). This CDR3 has 16 amino acids. The DNA for the CDR3 is TGTGCCAGCAGCCCGCCCCGGGACAGAGCTAACTATGGCTACACCTTC. Translation: CASSPPRDRANYGYTF.

At least ten counts were recorded for this clonotype. The chain uses TRBV6-6 and TRBJ1-2; weak D call: TRBD1 (5 bases). V was clipped by 5 bases and J by 6 bases, with 16 bases between them. Germline assignment: CDR1 MNHNY and CDR2 SVGAGI (reference sequence). This CDR3 is 14 amino acids long. This CDR3 reads CASSHEGLVDGYTF. The CDR3 DNA follows: TGTGCCAGCAGTCACGAGGGGCTCGTGGATGGCTACACCTTC.

The CDR3 is CAISTGQNNEKLFF. The CDR3, as DNA: TGTGCCATCAGTACCGGACAGAATAATGAAAAACTGTTTTTT. V gene TRBV10-3 combines with J gene TRBJ1-4; a weak D match, TRBD1 (6 bases). CDR3 size: 14 residues. In germline, CDR1 is ENHRY, CDR2 SYGVKD. The V end was cut by 5 bases, the J end by 4 bases, with 11 bases between.

This clonotype was observed at least ten times. The chain uses TRBV7-8 and TRBJ2-7; D unclear. The CDR3 has 15 residues. V dropped 2 bases and J dropped 1 base, with 12 bases sitting between them. CDR1 is SGHVS, CDR2 FQNEAQ, per germline. CDR3 nucleotides: TGTGCCAGCAGCTTACTTGAGGACCGATCCTACGAGCAGTACTTC. Its translation is CASSLLEDRSYEQYF.

In this sample, this clonotype turned up many times. V and J are TRBV6-6 and TRBJ1-2; 9 nucleotides match TRBD1. The CDR3 contains 13 residues. Trimming removed 6 bases from V and 8 bases from J; junction bases left unmatched: 7. Germline CDR1 reads MNHNY; CDR2 reads SVGAGI (reference sequence). CDR3 protein: CASSPGTGRGYTF. The CDR3 DNA follows: TGTGCCAGCAGCCCCGGGACAGGGAGGGGCTACACCTTC.

V gene TRBV30 combines with J gene TRBJ2-2, with D perhaps TRBD1 (6 bases). The CDR3 is 15 amino acids. CDR1 and CDR2 from the germline V gene are GTSNPN and SVGIG (reference sequence). Trimming left V 3 bases short and J 4 bases short, with 15 bases between. The CDR3 DNA is TGTGCCTGGAGGCCAAATGTAGGGGGCACCGGGGAGCTGTTTTTT. It yields the protein CAWRPNVGGTGELFF.

This clonotype was counted at least ten times. This chain joins TRBV20-1 and TRBJ2-7; perhaps TRBD1 as D (6 bases). With 3 bases removed from V and 3 bases from J, the gap between germline ends came to 15 bases. This CDR3 is 14 amino acids long. Germline V gene sequence: CDR1 DFQATT, CDR2 SNEGSKA (reference sequence). The CDR3 loop reads CSASGQYKGYEQYF. CDR3 DNA sequence: TGCAGTGCTAGCGGACAGTACAAGGGCTACGAGCAGTACTTC.

Many counts were recorded for this clonotype. The DNA of the CDR3 is TGCGCCAGCACTCGGACAGTTGCAACTAATGAAAAACTGTTTTTT. This gives the protein CASTRTVATNEKLFF. This chain uses TRBV5-1 with TRBJ1-4; tentative D call: TRBD1 (6 bases). The CDR3 runs 15 residues. Germline V CDR1 and CDR2: SGHRS, YFSETQ. Trimming took 6 bases from V and 0 from J, leaving 12 bases between them.

This clonotype was found many times. The rearrangement uses TRBV20-1 and TRBJ2-1; TRBD1 is a possible D gene (5 bases). V lost 3 bases, J lost 8 bases, and 11 bases lay in between. The CDR3 has 12 amino acids. Germline assignment: CDR1 DFQATT and CDR2 SNEGSKA (reference sequence). The CDR3 is CSASPSRDEQFF. CDR3 sequence (DNA): TGCAGTGCTAGCCCCTCCAGGGATGAGCAGTTCTTC.

The V and J genes are TRBV29-1 and TRBJ1-3; no firm D call. In germline, CDR1 is SQVTM, CDR2 ANQGSEA. V lost 0 bases, J lost 3 bases, and 3 bases lay in between. The CDR3 length is 12 residues. The CDR3 nucleotides read TGCAGCGTTGAAGATCTTGGAAACACCATATATTTT. Protein: CSVEDLGNTIYF.

This clonotype was counted only a few times. This rearrangement joins TRBV5-1 to TRBJ1-1, with TRBD1 matching 9 bases. J lost 0 bases, V lost 6 bases, and 3 bases had no gene match. The germline CDR1 and CDR2 sequences are SGHRS and YFSETQ. The CDR3 spans 14 residues. In nucleotides, the CDR3 is TGCGCCAGCAAAGGGACAGGGATGAACACTGAAGCTTTCTTT. This gives the protein CASKGTGMNTEAFF.